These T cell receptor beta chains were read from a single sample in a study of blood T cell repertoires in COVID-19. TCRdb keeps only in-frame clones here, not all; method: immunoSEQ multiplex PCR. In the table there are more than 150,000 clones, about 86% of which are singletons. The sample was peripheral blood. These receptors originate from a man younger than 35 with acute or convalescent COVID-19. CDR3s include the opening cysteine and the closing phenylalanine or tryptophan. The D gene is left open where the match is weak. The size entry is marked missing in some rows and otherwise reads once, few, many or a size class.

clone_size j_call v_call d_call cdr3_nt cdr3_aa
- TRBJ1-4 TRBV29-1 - TGCAGCGTCTCAGATTCAACTAATGAAAAACTGTTTTTT CSVSDSTNEKLFF
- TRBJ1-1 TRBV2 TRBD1 TGTGCCAGCAGTACCCGACAGGGGTGGACTGAAGCTTTCTTT CASSTRQGWTEAFF
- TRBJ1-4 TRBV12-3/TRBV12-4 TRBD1 TGTGCCAGCAGTTCCCAGGGGGTGAAACTGTTTTTT CASSSQGVKLFF
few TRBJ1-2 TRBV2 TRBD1 TGTGCCAGCAACCCGACAGGGGCGAACTATGGCTACACCTTC CASNPTGANYGYTF
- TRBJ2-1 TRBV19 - TGTGCCAGTTCACAGGGAAGGAGCTCCTACAATGAGCAGTTCTTC CASSQGRSSYNEQFF
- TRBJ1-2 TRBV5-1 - TGCGCCAGCAGCTTGTCATTCGCTCAGGGTAACTATGGCTACACCTTC CASSLSFAQGNYGYTF
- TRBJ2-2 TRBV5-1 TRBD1 TGCGCCAGCAGCTTCGACAGGGTCACCGGGGAGCTGTTTTTT CASSFDRVTGELFF
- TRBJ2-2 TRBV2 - TGTGCCAGCAGACTCCAGGGGACGAACACCGGGGAGCTGTTTTTT CASRLQGTNTGELFF
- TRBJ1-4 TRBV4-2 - TGTGCCAGCAGCCTAAAGGGGCGAGGGGGAAATGAAAAACTGTTTTTT CASSLKGRGGNEKLFF
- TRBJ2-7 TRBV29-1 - TGCAGCGTTTTAAACAGGGACCCCCTTGGGGACGAGCAGTACTTC CSVLNRDPLGDEQYF
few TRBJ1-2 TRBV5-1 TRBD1 TGCGCCAGCAGCACAGGACAGGGGGGTCATGGCTACACCTTC CASSTGQGGHGYTF
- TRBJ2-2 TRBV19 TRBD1 TGTGCCAGTACCCCAGGGGGAGCCACCGGGGAGCTGTTTTTT CASTPGGATGELFF
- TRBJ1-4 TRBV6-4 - TGTGCCAGCAGTGAACAGCTAAATGAAAAACTGTTTTTT CASSEQLNEKLFF